This TCR beta chain stems from a study of OX40 agonist ivuxolimab in advanced cancers. After removal of 3 bases from V and 2 bases from J, the junction contained 7 bases not matched to a gene. This CDR3 region has 15 residues. Germline V lookup: CDR1 SGHNT, CDR2 YENEEA. The table came from immunoSEQ multiplex PCR; TCRdb's copy has only in-frame clones and leaves some out. Of tens of thousands of clones in the sample, 91% are singletons; the top ten hold 8% to 9.5%. This receptor was taken from an adult with an advanced solid tumor such as melanoma, head and neck, liver or kidney cancer. Source: CD4+ or CD8+ T cells sorted from blood, taken in a trial of the OX40 agonist ivuxolimab. The chain joins TRBV11-3 to TRBJ2-7; 7 bases match TRBD2. Written as DNA, the CDR3 is TGTGCCAGCAGCTTTGATACTAGCGAGACCTACGAGCAGTACTTC. It is translated as CASSFDTSETYEQYF. Full variable domain (missing parts from reference TRBV11-3 and TRBJ2-7): EAGVVQSPRYKIIEKKQPVAFWCNPISGHNTLYWYLQNLGQGPELLIRYENEEAVDDSQLPKDRFSAERLKGVDSTLKIQPAELGDSAVYLCASSFDTSETYEQYFGPGTRLTVT.